The present T cell receptor beta chain was sequenced within a study of long-term antiretroviral therapy in people with HIV. In the study overall: Of all samples, the earliest predate the 2015 immediate-ART recommendation by about a decade. Study-level points and caveats: The study found that diversity rose after ART but stayed below transplant donor controls.

With regard to this clone: What it binds is not known.

Survey level was the resolution at which the v3.0 immunoSEQ assay ran. Method: immunoSEQ multiplex PCR; TCRdb's copy keeps in-frame clones and lacks some. In the table there are 20,000 to 25,000 clones, approximately 90% of which are singletons. The CDR3 runs to 15 residues. Germline V gives CDR1 SNHLY, CDR2 FYNNEI. V lost 6 bases and J lost 5, with 17 bases in between. The receptor's source is a man aged 55 to 69 with HIV. The source was unsorted PBMCs, collected 2.3 years after starting antiretroviral therapy. The rearrangement joins TRBV2 to TRBJ2-1; a possible D gene is TRBD1 (6 bases). The CDR3 DNA reads as TGTGCCAGCAGCCCCATCGGAGAGGGGGACAATGAGCAGTTCTTC. Translating it yields CASSPIGEGDNEQFF.